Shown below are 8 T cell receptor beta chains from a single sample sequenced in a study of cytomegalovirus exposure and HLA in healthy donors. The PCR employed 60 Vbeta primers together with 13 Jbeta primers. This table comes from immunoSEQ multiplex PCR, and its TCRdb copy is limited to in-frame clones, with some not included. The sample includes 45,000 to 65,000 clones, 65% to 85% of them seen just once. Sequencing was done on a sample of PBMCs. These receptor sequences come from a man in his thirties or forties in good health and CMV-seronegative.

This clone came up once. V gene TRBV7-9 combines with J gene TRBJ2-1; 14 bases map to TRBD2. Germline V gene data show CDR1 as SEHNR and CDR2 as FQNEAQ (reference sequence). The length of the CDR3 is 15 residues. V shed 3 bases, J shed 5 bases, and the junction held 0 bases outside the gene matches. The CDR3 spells CASSLTSGGDNEQFF. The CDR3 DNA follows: TGTGCCAGCAGCTTGACTAGCGGGGGGGACAATGAGCAGTTCTTC.

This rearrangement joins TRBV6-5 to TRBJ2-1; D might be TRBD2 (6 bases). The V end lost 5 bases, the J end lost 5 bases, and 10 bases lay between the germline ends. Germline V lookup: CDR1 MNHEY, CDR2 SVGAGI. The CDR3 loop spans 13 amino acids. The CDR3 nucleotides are TGTGCCAGCAGTAGACTAGTCCACAATGAGCAGTTCTTC. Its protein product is CASSRLVHNEQFF.

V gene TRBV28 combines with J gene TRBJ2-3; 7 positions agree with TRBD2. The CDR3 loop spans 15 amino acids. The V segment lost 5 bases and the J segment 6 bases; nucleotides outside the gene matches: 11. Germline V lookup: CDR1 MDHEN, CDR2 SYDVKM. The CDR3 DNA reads TGTGCCAGCAGTCCCCCCGGGAGGTACGGGGATACGCAGTATTTT. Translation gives CASSPPGRYGDTQYF.

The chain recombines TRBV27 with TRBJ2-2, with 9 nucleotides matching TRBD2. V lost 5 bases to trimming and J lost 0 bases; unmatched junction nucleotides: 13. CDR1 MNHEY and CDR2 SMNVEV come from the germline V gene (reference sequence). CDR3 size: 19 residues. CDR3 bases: TGTGCCAGCAGTCCTAGCGGGGCACTCACCTTTCCGAACACCGGGGAGCTGTTTTTT. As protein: CASSPSGALTFPNTGELFF.

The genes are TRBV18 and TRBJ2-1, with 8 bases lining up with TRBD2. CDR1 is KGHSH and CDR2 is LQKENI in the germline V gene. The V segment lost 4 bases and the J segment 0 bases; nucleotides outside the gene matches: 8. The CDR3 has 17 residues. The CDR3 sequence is CASSHLLADSSYNEQFF. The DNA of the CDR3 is TGTGCCAGCTCACACTTACTAGCGGACAGCTCCTACAATGAGCAGTTCTTC.

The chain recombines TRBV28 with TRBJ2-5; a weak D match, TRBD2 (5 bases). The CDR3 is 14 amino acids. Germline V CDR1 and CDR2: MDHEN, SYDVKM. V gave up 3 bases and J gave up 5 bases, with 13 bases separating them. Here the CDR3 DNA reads TGTGCCAGCAGTTTTAGTCGGGGTGTTGAGACCCAGTACTTC. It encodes CASSFSRGVETQYF.

CDR3 DNA: TGTGCCAGCAGTTTCGACCTAGCGGGAGGGGATACGCAGTATTTT. Encoded protein: CASSFDLAGGDTQYF. The chain has TRBV6-6 and TRBJ2-3; 12 bases are a match to TRBD2. The CDR3 is made up of 15 amino acids. The germline V gene has CDR1 MNHNY and CDR2 SVGAGI (reference sequence). After removal of 4 bases from V and 6 bases from J, the junction contained 5 bases not matched to a gene.

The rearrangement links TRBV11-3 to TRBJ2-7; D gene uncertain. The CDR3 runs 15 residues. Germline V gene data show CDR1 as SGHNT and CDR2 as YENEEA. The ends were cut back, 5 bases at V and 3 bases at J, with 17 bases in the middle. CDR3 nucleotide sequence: TGTGCCAGCAGCCCATCGGCGGCGGTTCGCTACGAGCAGTACTTC. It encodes CASSPSAAVRYEQYF.